Below, 31 T cell receptor beta chains from the same sample are listed, as sequenced in a study of control samples from healthy donors and cancer patients. Data came from immunoSEQ multiplex PCR; TCRdb stores just in-frame clones and leaves some out. The sample has some 120,000 clones, around 89% seen once. The sequenced material came from blood. All receptors come from a woman aged 65 to 85 in good health.

The rearrangement joins TRBV15 to TRBJ1-6; D is uncertain. Germline values: CDR1 LNHNV, CDR2 YYDKDF (reference sequence). The CDR3 extends over 13 amino acids. V lost 0 bases and J lost 10, with 7 bases in between. The CDR3, as DNA: TGTGCCACCAGCAGAGATACGCCCTCACCCCTCCACTTT. This gives the protein CATSRDTPSPLHF.

The gene calls are TRBV18 and TRBJ1-2; 7 bases map to TRBD1. Germline V gene data show CDR1 as KGHSH and CDR2 as LQKENI. V was clipped by 5 bases and J by 4 bases; unmatched bases: 7. The CDR3 extends over 14 amino acids. CDR3 nucleotides: TGTGCCAGCTCATCGACAGGGAAGCGCTATGGCTACACCTTC. Translated: CASSSTGKRYGYTF.

In this sample, this clone turned up a few times. This rearrangement joins TRBV19 to TRBJ1-2, with D possibly being TRBD1 (5 bases). V lost 1 base and J 4 bases, leaving 13 bases between the germline ends. Germline assignment: CDR1 LNHDA and CDR2 SQIVND (reference sequence). There are 15 residues in the CDR3. CDR3 sequence (DNA): TGTGCCAGTAGTATAGGGGGGACGCGGACCTATGGCTACACCTTC. Its protein product is CASSIGGTRTYGYTF.

The V and J genes are TRBV24-1 and TRBJ1-2; no reliable D call. CDR3 length equals 13 residues. V was cut by 7 bases and J by 3 bases, with 11 bases left in between. Looked up from germline, CDR1 is KGHDR and CDR2 is SFDVKD. For the CDR3, the DNA is TGTGCCACCAGCTGGGCTGGAGACTATGGCTACACCTTC. Amino acid sequence: CATSWAGDYGYTF.

The gene calls are TRBV4-1 and TRBJ1-2, with 10 bases lining up with TRBD1. The V gene's germline CDR1 is MGHRA and CDR2 YSYEKL. The junction had 21 bases not matched to a gene; V was cut back by 4 bases and J by 7 bases. The CDR3 contains 19 residues. Written as DNA, the CDR3 is TGCGCCAGCAGCCGCAGCCCCGGATACTCGACAGGGGGCGAAAGTGGCTACACCTTC. Protein product: CASSRSPGYSTGGESGYTF.

The chain uses TRBV5-1 and TRBJ2-5; no firm D call. The CDR3 consists of 14 residues. V lost 2 bases and J lost 0, with 8 bases in between. The V gene's germline CDR1 is SGHRS and CDR2 YFSETQ. As DNA, the CDR3 is TGCGCCAGCAGCTTCGGTCCGAACCAAGAGACCCAGTACTTC. It translates to CASSFGPNQETQYF.

This chain joins TRBV6-2 or TRBV6-3 and TRBJ1-1; D is ambiguous. The CDR3 sequence is 15 residues long. Trimming removed 0 bases from V and 0 bases from J, with 8 bases in between. Germline CDR1 and CDR2: MNHEY and SVGEGT. For the CDR3, the DNA is TGTGCCAGCAGTTACTCGGGCGGATTGAACACTGAAGCTTTCTTT. Translation: CASSYSGGLNTEAFF.

This clone was seen only a few times. The chain has TRBV5-6 and TRBJ1-2; 9 nucleotides align to TRBD1. CDR3 size: 15 residues. Trimming took 3 bases from V and 5 from J; bases not matched to a gene: 8. Germline V gene sequence: CDR1 SGHDT, CDR2 YYEEEE. This CDR3 is CASSWMTGGSYGYTF. In DNA, the CDR3 is TGTGCCAGCAGCTGGATGACAGGGGGGAGTTATGGCTACACCTTC.

The rearrangement joins TRBV10-1 to TRBJ2-3; D is perhaps TRBD1 (5 bases). Trimming removed 3 bases from V and 10 bases from J, with 14 bases in between. The V gene's germline CDR1 is WNHNN and CDR2 SYGVQD (reference sequence). CDR3 size: 13 residues. CDR3 region: CASSDRRGDAQYF. The CDR3 region has the DNA TGCGCCAGCAGTGATAGAAGGGGTGATGCGCAGTATTTT.

V is TRBV5-1 and J is TRBJ2-5; 10 bases align to TRBD1. Per germline, CDR1 SGHRS and CDR2 YFSETQ. The CDR3 is 15 residues long. Trimming removed 0 bases from V and 3 bases from J; junction bases left unmatched: 2. CDR3 nucleotide sequence: TGCGCCAGCAGCTTGGCCGGGACAGGGGAAGAGACCCAGTACTTC. This encodes CASSLAGTGEETQYF.

The chain links TRBV10-2 to TRBJ1-6; maybe TRBD1 (5 bases). V gave up 6 bases and J gave up 9 bases, with 18 bases separating them. The CDR3 spans 15 residues. Germline V gene lookup returns CDR1 WSHSY and CDR2 SAAADI. This CDR3 reads CASRENGGGSSPLHF. The DNA for the CDR3 is TGCGCCAGCAGGGAGAATGGGGGTGGCAGTTCACCCCTCCACTTT.

The CDR3 DNA sequence: TGTGCCAGCAGCTTACAGCCGACCAGTGAAGCTTTCTTT. Translation: CASSLQPTSEAFF. The V call is TRBV7-3, the J call TRBJ1-1; D gene uncertain. Deletions cut 2 bases from V and 7 bases from J, with 11 bases between. This CDR3 has 13 amino acids. Germline V gene lookup returns CDR1 SGHTA and CDR2 FQGTGA. The full variable domain, with the rest looked up from reference TRBV7-3 and TRBJ1-1, is GAGVSQTPSNKVTEKGKYVELRCDPISGHTALYWYRQSLGQGPEFLIYFQGTGAADDSGLPNDRFFAVRPEGSVSTLKIQRTERGDSAVYLCASSLQPTSEAFFGQGTRLTVV.

In regard to this clone: The identical CDR3 is also encoded by other nucleotide sequences in the sample. The rearrangement links TRBV4-2 to TRBJ1-5; 10 positions agree with TRBD1. Losses at the gene ends were 0 bases for V and 5 bases for J; bases not matched to a gene: 1. Looked up from germline, CDR1 is LGHNA and CDR2 is YNFKEQ. The CDR3 sequence is 15 residues long. The DNA of the CDR3 is TGTGCCAGCAGCCAAGAAGGGACAGGGGATCAGCCCCAGCATTTT. Protein sequence: CASSQEGTGDQPQHF.

V usage is TRBV3-1 (or the pseudogene TRBV3-2) and J usage is TRBJ2-3, with 11 bases matching TRBD2. The germline gives CDR1 LGHDT, CDR2 YNNKEL (reference sequence). With 0 bases clipped from V and 2 bases from J, the junction kept 10 bases outside the gene matches. CDR3 size: 19 residues. The CDR3 DNA reads as TGTGCCAGCAGCCAAGATTTGGGGGCTAGCGGGGGGTACACAGATACGCAGTATTTT. Its protein is CASSQDLGASGGYTDTQYF.

The chain carries TRBV18 and TRBJ1-4; D gene ambiguous. This CDR3 has 15 residues. Germline V gives CDR1 KGHSH, CDR2 LQKENI. V was shortened by 4 bases and J by 0 bases, with 9 bases between the two germline ends. CDR3 nucleotide sequence: TGTGCCAGCTCACTCGACTACGCAACTAATGAAAAACTGTTTTTT. Translation: CASSLDYATNEKLFF.

The J gene is TRBJ2-7, the V gene TRBV27; D uncertain. The V gene's germline CDR1 is MNHEY and CDR2 SMNVEV (reference sequence). The V gene lost 0 bases and the J gene lost 3 bases, with 12 bases spanning the gap. The CDR3 has 15 residues. The CDR3 DNA sequence: TGTGCCAGCAGTTTATCGTCAAACAAACTCTACGAGCAGTACTTC. Its protein is CASSLSSNKLYEQYF.

The chain is built from TRBV18 and TRBJ2-5; 8 bases line up with TRBD2. The CDR3 covers 14 residues. After removal of 2 bases from V and 5 bases from J, the junction contained 4 bases not matched to a gene. Germline V CDR1 and CDR2: KGHSH, LQKENI. Here the CDR3 DNA reads TGTGCCAGCTCACCATCCTCGGGAGGGGAGACCCAGTACTTC. It specifies CASSPSSGGETQYF.

The V gene is TRBV11-2, the J gene TRBJ2-7; D possibly corresponds to TRBD2 (5 bases). The CDR3 totals 14 residues. V was cut by 5 bases and J by 0 bases, with 11 bases left in between. CDR1 is SGHAT and CDR2 is FQNNGV in the germline V gene. The chain's CDR3 is CASSPIEGSYEQYF. The CDR3 DNA reads TGTGCCAGCAGCCCAATAGAGGGCTCCTACGAGCAGTACTTC.

The rearrangement links TRBV20-1 to TRBJ2-7, with D unresolved. The ends were cut back, 6 bases at V and 0 bases at J, with 6 bases in the middle. CDR1 DFQATT and CDR2 SNEGSKA come from the germline V gene (reference sequence). This CDR3 is built from 11 residues. The CDR3 protein is CSAPTSYEQYF. The CDR3 DNA follows: TGCAGTGCCCCTACCTCCTACGAGCAGTACTTC.

The V and J genes are TRBV27 and TRBJ1-4, with D unclear. The V gene's germline CDR1 is MNHEY and CDR2 SMNVEV (reference sequence). The CDR3 totals 13 residues. V was pared by 5 bases and J by 4 bases, with 8 bases between. The CDR3 bases are TGTGCCAGCAGTCCGGTTTATAATGAAAAACTGTTTTTT. This codes for CASSPVYNEKLFF.

This sequence joins TRBV7-3 and TRBJ2-1; tentatively, D is TRBD2 (6 bases). Trimming took 2 bases from V and 2 from J, leaving 13 bases between them. CDR3 size: 16 residues. CDR1 is SGHTA, CDR2 FQGTGA, per germline. CDR3 sequence (DNA): TGTGCCAGCAGCTTAGGAGGAGGGCCGACCTACAATGAGCAGTTCTTC. This translates into CASSLGGGPTYNEQFF.

CDR3: CASSLISGGASNEQFF. The CDR3 coding sequence is TGTGCCAGCAGCTTAATAAGCGGGGGGGCCTCCAATGAGCAGTTCTTC. J is TRBJ2-1 and V is TRBV7-8; the match to TRBD2 covers 10 bases. The CDR3 consists of 16 residues. The V gene's germline CDR1 is SGHVS and CDR2 FQNEAQ. The J segment lost 6 bases and the V segment lost 2 bases, leaving 7 bases of the junction unmatched. Drawing the rest from reference TRBV7-8 and TRBJ2-1, the complete variable domain is GAGVSQSPRYKVAKRGQDVALRCDPISGHVSLFWYQQALGQGPEFLTYFQNEAQLDKSGLPSDRFFAERPEGSVSTLKIQRTQQEDSAVYLCASSLISGGASNEQFFGPGTRLTVL.

The chain recombines TRBV10-3 with TRBJ1-2; D unresolved. The V gene's germline CDR1 is ENHRY and CDR2 SYGVKD. The V end lost 0 bases, the J end lost 1 base, and 18 bases lay between the germline ends. The CDR3 is made up of 18 amino acids. Here the CDR3 DNA reads TGTGCCATCAGTGAGTCAATAGGACGGACGCCTATTAACTATGGCTACACCTTC. It specifies CAISESIGRTPINYGYTF.

The chain uses TRBV27 and TRBJ2-5, with D perhaps assigned TRBD1 or TRBD2 (5 bases each). V was pared by 7 bases and J by 4 bases, with 7 bases between. From germline, CDR1 is MNHEY and CDR2 SMNVEV (reference sequence). The CDR3 extends over 11 amino acids. The CDR3 DNA sequence: TGTGCCAGCATGAGGGGAGAGACCCAGTACTTC. The encoded protein is CASMRGETQYF.

The chain employs TRBV2 and TRBJ1-6, with TRBD1 matching over 8 bases. Germline assignment: CDR1 SNHLY and CDR2 FYNNEI. J lost 0 bases, V lost 5 bases, and 6 bases had no gene match. The CDR3 runs to 17 residues. In DNA, the CDR3 is TGTGCCAGCAGTCGGACAGGGCCGAGCTCCTATAATTCACCCCTCCACTTT. This translates into CASSRTGPSSYNSPLHF.

V and J are TRBV5-1 and TRBJ1-1, with unresolved D. The CDR3 covers 15 residues. V was clipped by 4 bases and J by 1 base, with 14 bases between them. CDR1 is SGHRS, CDR2 YFSETQ, per germline. DNA of the CDR3: TGCGCCAGCAGCCGCGGGGAACCGACGAACACTGAAGCTTTCTTT. Translating it yields CASSRGEPTNTEAFF.

This sequence joins TRBV7-9 and TRBJ2-7; 9 bases line up with TRBD1. Germline V lookup: CDR1 SEHNR, CDR2 FQNEAQ (reference sequence). The CDR3 consists of 15 residues. The J segment lost 0 bases and the V segment lost 4 bases, leaving 4 bases of the junction unmatched. In nucleotides, the CDR3 is TGTGCCAGCAGCTGGGACAGGGATAACTCCTACGAGCAGTACTTC. It translates to CASSWDRDNSYEQYF.

The CDR3 sequence is CASSFIGQGDTEAFF. In nucleotides, the CDR3 is TGCGCCAGCAGCTTCATTGGACAGGGGGACACTGAAGCTTTCTTT. The chain uses TRBV5-1 and TRBJ1-1; 10 bases agree with TRBD1. Germline lookup yields CDR1 SGHRS and CDR2 YFSETQ. The V gene end was trimmed by 2 bases and the J gene end by 3 bases; junction bases not matched to a gene: 4. This CDR3 has 15 amino acids.

The DNA for the CDR3 is TGTGCCAGTCGTACAGGGGCCCATAGCAATCAGCCCCAGCATTTT. Translated: CASRTGAHSNQPQHF. V usage is TRBV19 and J usage is TRBJ1-5; 7 bases are a match to TRBD1. The V gene end was trimmed by 8 bases and the J gene end by 0 bases; junction bases not matched to a gene: 7. Germline loops: CDR1 LNHDA, CDR2 SQIVND (reference sequence). The CDR3 loop spans 15 amino acids.

This chain links TRBV9 with TRBJ1-2; D possibly corresponds to TRBD1 (6 bases). Germline V gene sequence: CDR1 SGDLS, CDR2 YYNGEE. Trimming cost V 6 bases and J 3 bases, with 18 bases left between them. The CDR3 has 15 amino acids. CDR3 sequence: CASTLGGNTDYGYTF. CDR3 coding DNA: TGTGCCAGCACCTTAGGGGGGAATACAGACTATGGCTACACCTTC. Combining the CDR3 with reference TRBV9 and TRBJ1-2 gives the whole variable domain DSGVTQTPKHLITATGQRVTLRCSPRSGDLSVYWYQQSLDQGLQFLIQYYNGEERAKGNILERFSAQQFPDLHSELNLSSLELGDSALYFCASTLGGNTDYGYTFGSGTRLTVV.

J is TRBJ1-3 and V is TRBV2; TRBD1 aligns across 8 bases. The V gene's germline CDR1 is SNHLY and CDR2 FYNNEI. Germline trimming cut 3 bases from V and 2 bases from J; bases unmatched to any gene: 12. CDR3 size: 18 residues. The CDR3 coding sequence is TGTGCCAGCAGTGACAGGCAGGGGGCGCCTTTTGCTGGAAACACCATATATTTT. Protein product: CASSDRQGAPFAGNTIYF.